The 5 T cell receptor beta chains below all came from one sample that was sequenced in a study of blood T cells in healthy people across ages. The second PCR ran about 6 to 11 cycles with a sample-barcoded 5' primer and J-beta primers. TCRdb passed the 5' RACE reads through MiXCR, listing each CDR3 protein once. The sample lists 800,000 or so distinct CDR3 sequences; 20% to 25% were seen once. This same sample was also taken into another study, of T cells of mothers and their children.

Sequencing was performed on blood. The receptors shown here come from a boy younger than 18 in good health.

This clonotype has more than one count but fewer than ten. The rearrangement links TRBV28 to TRBJ1-5; unclear D gene. This CDR3 is built from 15 residues. From germline, CDR1 is MDHEN and CDR2 SYDVKM. V lost 6 bases to trimming and J lost 3 bases, with 15 bases between them. The CDR3 region is CASRAGKGTNQPQHF. CDR3 nucleotide sequence: TGTGCCAGCAGGGCAGGTAAGGGTACCAATCAGCCCCAGCATTTT.

This clonotype was recorded at least ten times. The rearrangement uses TRBV12-3 or TRBV12-4 and TRBJ2-7; D is possibly TRBD1 or TRBD2 (7 bases each). V lost 5 bases and J 1 base, leaving 18 bases between the germline ends. The CDR3 is made up of 16 amino acids. CDR3 coding DNA: TGTGCCAGCAGTCGCAAAAGCGGGGACAGTTCCTACGAGCAGTACTTC. Protein product: CASSRKSGDSSYEQYF.

This clonotype was detected a few times. This rearrangement joins TRBV7-2 to TRBJ2-5, with 7 bases lining up with TRBD2. From germline, CDR1 is SGHTA and CDR2 FQGNSA. V gave up 5 bases and J gave up 4 bases; unmatched junction bases: 4. The CDR3 length is 13 residues. The CDR3, as DNA: TGTGCCAGCAGCGCAGGACTAGTAGAGACCCAGTACTTC. This translates into CASSAGLVETQYF.

The sample holds a few counts of this clonotype. This chain links TRBV27 with TRBJ2-7; TRBD1 is a possible D gene (6 bases). Germline loops: CDR1 MNHEY, CDR2 SMNVEV (reference sequence). This CDR3 contains 13 residues. V was trimmed by 5 bases and J by 2 bases, leaving 10 bases between them. The CDR3 DNA reads TGTGCCAGCAGTATAGGACAGACCTACGAGCAGTACTTC. This translates into CASSIGQTYEQYF.

This clonotype was counted many times. The rearrangement joins TRBV10-3 to TRBJ2-5, with 8 bases lining up with TRBD2. This CDR3 spans 19 amino acids. In germline, CDR1 is ENHRY, CDR2 SYGVKD. The V and J ends lost 0 bases and 1 base, in that order; junction bases with no gene match: 13. The CDR3 reads CAISESDGGLGGVQETQYF. Written as DNA, the CDR3 is TGTGCCATCAGTGAGTCTGATGGGGGACTAGGAGGGGTCCAAGAGACCCAGTACTTC.